What follows describes a single T cell receptor beta chain. The specificity of this receptor is unknown. No base quality information exists; no much larger clone differs at one position. The data stem from a study of CD39 and CD103 CD8 tumor-infiltrating T cells (dated 2018 in TCRdb). Describing the broader study: Repertoire comparisons were shown for an HPV-positive HNSCC, an HPV-negative HNSCC, an ovarian cancer and a melanoma patient. Repertoires of CD8 TIL subsets defined by CD103 and CD39 were compared with peripheral memory CD8 T cells by TCRbeta CDR3 deep sequencing. What the study reported, not specific to this receptor: DP TIL clonotypes were rarely detected in blood or uninvolved lymph node, whereas DN TIL clonotypes were found to largely overlap with peripheral memory CD8 repertoires. DP CD8 TILs appeared to be more oligoclonal than DN and SP CD8 TILs and blood memory CD8 T cells, with roughly 56-90% covered by the top 30 clonotypes.

At the time of sample collection the patients were not on therapy, although prior treatments varied from chemotherapy, radiotherapy, surgery and immunotherapy to no treatment. Thawed cells were enriched for T lymphocytes with a negative-selection kit, adding EpCAM beads for tumor-infiltrating lymphocytes. CD8 TIL subsets were FACS-sorted as CD3+CD4-CD8+CD45RA- cells split by CD39 and CD103 expression into DN, SP and DP. After mincing, tumor specimens underwent a 1 h digestion with hyaluronidase, collagenase and DNase, and were then filtered, enriched by Ficoll and cryopreserved. Populations were sorted on a FACSAria II to roughly 99% purity, and the cell pellets were frozen for TCR sequencing without being cultured. V is clipped by 2 bases and J by 4 bases, and the sequence between their germline boundaries is 15 bases long. Inclusive of the bounding cysteine and phenylalanine, the CDR3 is 15 residues long. Kept here is only the CDR3 DNA, which spans 45 bases and is read in frame from base 1. Looking up the germline V gene (reference sequence) yields CDR1 MNHEY and CDR2 SMNVEV.

For each subset, genomic DNA was extracted from around 10,000 to 100,000 sorted cells using the DNeasy Blood and Tissue Kit. The immunoSEQ service sequenced and mapped the TCRbeta V-J or V-D-J regions, with each sample reaching coverage above 9x. As for the original processing: Analysis was restricted to productive rearrangements exported from the immunoSEQ Analyzer platform, and clonality was assessed using the 500 most abundant clones. Repertoire overlap between populations was quantified with the Morisita-Horn similarity index and the Jaccard index. Morisita-Horn similarity between CD8 T-cell subset TCR repertoires was measured in five to seven cancer patients. TCRdb took over this immuneACCESS table, retaining in-frame rearrangements with V and J assigned. Such tables are incomplete; in checked studies, under half of the missing clones stem from an unresolved V gene, and the remainder is unexplained. V, J and clone size were drawn from that table, and D and trimming were deduced from the DNA. In this sample the table shows more than 1,500 clones, about 73% of which occur a single time. About a third of the sample lies in the top ten.

This chain is built from TRBV27 and TRBJ2-7; the D gene is perhaps TRBD1, from 6 matching bases. Material for sequencing was CD39- CD103- CD8+ T cells sorted from the tumor. Read against the paper, the sample's cell subset or site label means: CD103-CD39- double-negative CD45RA- CD8 T cells. This receptor was taken from a human donor with head and neck squamous cell carcinoma. The DNA sequence follows: TGTGCCAGCAGTTTAGGGTATTCAGGGGTTTACGAGCAGTACTTC. This yields the protein CASSLGYSGVYEQYF.